This T cell receptor (beta chain) appears in the sequencing data of a study of blood T cell repertoires in COVID-19. Across the whole study: PBMCs, B-cell-depleted T cells, or T cells were the source of the cDNA or gDNA that made up the material.

TCRdb's copy holds only in-frame clones and misses some; the assay was immunoSEQ multiplex PCR. The table has 250,000 to 300,000 clones, approximately 86% seen once. Germline CDR1 and CDR2: LNHDA and SQIVND (reference sequence). The CDR3 loop spans 14 amino acids. Trimming shortened V by 3 bases and J by 6 bases, and 15 bases separated the two germline ends. V gene TRBV19 combines with J gene TRBJ2-7; D call uncertain. The TCR originated in a man younger than 40 with active or convalescent COVID-19. What was sequenced was peripheral blood. DNA for the CDR3: TGTGCCAGTAGTATGTCCCCCGCCGAAGCCGAGCAGTACTTC. Translated: CASSMSPAEAEQYF.